This paragraph reports one T cell receptor (beta chain). All patients relapsed after autologous stem cell transplantation, and brentuximab vedotin exposure varied. This specimen belongs to a study of PD-1 blockade in classical Hodgkin lymphoma. The V gene end was trimmed by 2 bases and the J gene end by 3 bases; junction bases not matched to a gene: 5. The CDR3 runs to 15 residues. Germline assignment: CDR1 SGHKS and CDR2 YYEKEE (reference sequence). Libraries were prepared by immunoSEQ multiplex PCR; TCRdb keeps only in-frame clonotypes and omits some of them. The table shows about 15,000 clones, with 80% to 85% occurring only once.

The sample here was peripheral blood mononuclear cells (PBMCs), taken before the second cycle of nivolumab. The chain has TRBV5-5 and TRBJ2-7; 10 bases fit TRBD2. This sequence was found in a human donor with classical Hodgkin lymphoma. The CDR3 sequence: CASSFGLAENYEQYF. In nucleotides, the CDR3 is TGTGCCAGCAGCTTTGGACTAGCGGAGAACTACGAGCAGTACTTC.